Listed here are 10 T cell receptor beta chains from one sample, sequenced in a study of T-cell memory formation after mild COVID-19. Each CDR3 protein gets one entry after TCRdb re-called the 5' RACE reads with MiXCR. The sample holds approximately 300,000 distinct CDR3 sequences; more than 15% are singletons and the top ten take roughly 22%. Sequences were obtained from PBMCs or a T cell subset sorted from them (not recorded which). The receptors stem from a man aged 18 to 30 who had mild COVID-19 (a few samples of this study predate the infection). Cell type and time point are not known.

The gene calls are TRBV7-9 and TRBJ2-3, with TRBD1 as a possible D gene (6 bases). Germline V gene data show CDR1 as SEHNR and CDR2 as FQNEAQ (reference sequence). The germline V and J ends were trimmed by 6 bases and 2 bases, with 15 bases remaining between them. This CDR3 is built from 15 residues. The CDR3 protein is CASSYNRALTDTQYF. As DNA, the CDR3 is TGTGCCAGCAGTTATAACAGGGCTCTCACAGATACGCAGTATTTT.

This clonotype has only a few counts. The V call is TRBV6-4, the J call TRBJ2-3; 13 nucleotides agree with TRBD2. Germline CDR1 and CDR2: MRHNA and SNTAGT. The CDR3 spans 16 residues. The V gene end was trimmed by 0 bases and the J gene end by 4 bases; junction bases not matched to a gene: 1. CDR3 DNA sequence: TGTGCCAGCAGTGACTCGACTAGCGGGGGGCCAGATACGCAGTATTTT. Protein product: CASSDSTSGGPDTQYF.

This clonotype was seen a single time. The CDR3 DNA is TGTGCCAGCCTCGTCGACACCCCGGGGGACGCTTTCTTT. It is translated as CASLVDTPGDAFF. V and J are TRBV6-2 or TRBV6-3 and TRBJ1-1, with D possibly being TRBD1 (5 bases). The length of the CDR3 is 13 residues. Trimming removed 8 bases from V and 11 bases from J, with 21 bases in between. Germline CDR1 and CDR2: MNHEY and SVGEGT.

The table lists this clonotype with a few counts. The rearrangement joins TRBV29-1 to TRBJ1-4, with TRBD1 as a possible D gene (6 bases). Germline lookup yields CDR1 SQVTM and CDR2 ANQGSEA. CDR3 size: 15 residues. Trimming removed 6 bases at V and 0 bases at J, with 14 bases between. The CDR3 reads CSVVGQNATNEKLFF. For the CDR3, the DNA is TGCAGCGTGGTCGGACAGAATGCAACTAATGAAAAACTGTTTTTT. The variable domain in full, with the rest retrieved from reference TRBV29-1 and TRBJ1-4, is SAVISQKPSRDICQRGTSLTIQCQVDSQVTMMFWYRQQPGQSLTLIATANQGSEATYESGFVIDKFPISRPNLTFSTLTVSNMSPEDSSIYLCSVVGQNATNEKLFFGSGTQLSVL.

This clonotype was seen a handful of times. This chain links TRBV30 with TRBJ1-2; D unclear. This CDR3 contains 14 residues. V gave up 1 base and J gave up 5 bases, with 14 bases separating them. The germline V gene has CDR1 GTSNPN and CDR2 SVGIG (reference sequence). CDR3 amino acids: CAWSGPRAWYGYTF. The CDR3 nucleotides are TGTGCCTGGAGTGGGCCACGGGCCTGGTATGGCTACACCTTC. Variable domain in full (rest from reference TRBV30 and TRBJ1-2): SQTIHQWPATLVQPVGSPLSLECTVEGTSNPNLYWYRQAAGRGLQLLFYSVGIGQISSEVPQNLSASRPQDRQFILSSKKLLLSDSGFYLCAWSGPRAWYGYTFGSGTRLTVV.

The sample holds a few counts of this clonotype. The chain's CDR3 is CASSPRGGGNTIYF. DNA for the CDR3: TGTGCCAGCAGCCCTAGGGGAGGTGGAAACACCATATATTTT. The V gene is TRBV13, the J gene TRBJ1-3, with D possibly TRBD1 on 5 matching bases. Germline values: CDR1 PRHDT, CDR2 FYEKMQ (reference sequence). The CDR3 consists of 14 residues. Deletions cut 5 bases from V and 3 bases from J, with 11 bases between.

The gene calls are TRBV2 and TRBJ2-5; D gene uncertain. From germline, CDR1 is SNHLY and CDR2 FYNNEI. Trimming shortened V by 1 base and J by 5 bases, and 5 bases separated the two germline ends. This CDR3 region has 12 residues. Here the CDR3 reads CASSEDGETQYF. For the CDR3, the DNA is TGTGCCAGCAGTGAAGACGGGGAGACCCAGTACTTC.

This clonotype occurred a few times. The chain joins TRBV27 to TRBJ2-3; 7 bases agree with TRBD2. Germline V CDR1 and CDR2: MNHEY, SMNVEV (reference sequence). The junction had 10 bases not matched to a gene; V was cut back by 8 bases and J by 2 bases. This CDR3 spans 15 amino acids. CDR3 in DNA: TGTGCCAGCCTGTACAAGCGGGGATACACAGATACGCAGTATTTT. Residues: CASLYKRGYTDTQYF.

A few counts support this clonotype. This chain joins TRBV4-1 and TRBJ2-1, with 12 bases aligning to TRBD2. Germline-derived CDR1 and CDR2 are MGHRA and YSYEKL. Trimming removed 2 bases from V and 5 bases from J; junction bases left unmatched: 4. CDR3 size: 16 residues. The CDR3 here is CASSQYPSGGDNEQFF. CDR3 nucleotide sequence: TGCGCCAGCAGCCAATACCCTAGCGGGGGGGACAATGAGCAGTTCTTC.

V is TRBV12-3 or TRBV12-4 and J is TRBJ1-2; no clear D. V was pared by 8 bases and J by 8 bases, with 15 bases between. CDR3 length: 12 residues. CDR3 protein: CASGLRTGGYTF. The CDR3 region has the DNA TGTGCCAGCGGACTACGGACGGGCGGCTACACCTTC.